The next 14 T cell receptor beta chains were all read from a single sample in a study of cytomegalovirus exposure and HLA in healthy donors (dated by TCRdb to 2015 to 2018). Library generation was performed with the immunoSEQ multiplex PCR assay. A mixture of 60 forward primers for TCR Vbeta segments and 13 reverse primers for TCR Jbeta segments was used in the multiplex PCR. TCRdb provides this immuneACCESS table in a form limited to in-frame rearrangements. Some clones are lacking; in checked studies, under half of them reflect an unresolved V gene, and why the rest are absent is not known. Recorded for this sample are about 140,000 clones; about 80% of them occurred a single time. The ten most abundant clones make up around 2.4% of the sample. The sample taken for sequencing was PBMCs. These receptors were obtained from a woman younger than 35 in good health and CMV-seropositive.

This clone has a handful of counts. This chain connects TRBV30 to TRBJ1-1, with TRBD1 as a possible D gene (6 bases). Looked up from germline, CDR1 is GTSNPN and CDR2 is SVGIG (reference sequence). The CDR3 has 13 residues. Trimming removed 4 bases from V and 4 bases from J, with 13 bases in between. The CDR3 here is CAWTLQGSTEAFF. In DNA, the CDR3 is TGTGCCTGGACTCTACAGGGATCCACTGAAGCTTTCTTT.

The CDR3 sequence is CASSPGTVHTGELFF. CDR3 nucleotide sequence: TGTGCCAGCAGCCCCGGGACAGTTCACACCGGGGAGCTGTTTTTT. The chain uses TRBV6-6 and TRBJ2-2; TRBD1 matches 7 bases. The J segment lost 3 bases and the V segment lost 6 bases, leaving 7 bases of the junction unmatched. The CDR3 sequence is 15 residues long. Germline-derived CDR1 and CDR2 are MNHNY and SVGAGI (reference sequence).

J is TRBJ2-7 and V is TRBV27; the D gene is possibly TRBD1 (6 bases). The CDR3 is made up of 13 amino acids. Germline values: CDR1 MNHEY, CDR2 SMNVEV (reference sequence). V was clipped by 4 bases and J by 3 bases, with 10 bases between them. CDR3 protein: CASSSSDSYEQYF. CDR3 in DNA: TGTGCCAGCAGTTCCTCGGACAGCTACGAGCAGTACTTC.

The chain is built from TRBV6-1 and TRBJ2-3; no reliable D call. The V and J ends lost 6 bases and 1 base respectively, with 8 bases between them. Germline assignment: CDR1 MNHNS and CDR2 SASEGT. CDR3 length equals 13 residues. This CDR3 is CASRRRGTDTQYF. In nucleotides, the CDR3 is TGTGCCAGCAGACGCCGGGGCACAGATACGCAGTATTTT.

The rearrangement uses TRBV30 and TRBJ2-7; 7 bases align to TRBD1. Germline lookup yields CDR1 GTSNPN and CDR2 SVGIG (reference sequence). The CDR3 totals 14 residues. The J segment lost 2 bases and the V segment lost 2 bases, leaving 6 bases of the junction unmatched. CDR3 in DNA: TGTGCCTGGAGTTGGGACAGTCGAACCTACGAGCAGTACTTC. It is translated as CAWSWDSRTYEQYF. Combining the CDR3 with reference TRBV30 and TRBJ2-7 gives the whole variable domain SQTIHQWPATLVQPVGSPLSLECTVEGTSNPNLYWYRQAAGRGLQLLFYSVGIGQISSEVPQNLSASRPQDRQFILSSKKLLLSDSGFYLCAWSWDSRTYEQYFGPGTRLTVT.

V usage is TRBV7-9 and J usage is TRBJ2-1; 8 positions match TRBD2. The CDR3 spans 17 residues. The V segment lost 1 base and the J segment 8 bases; nucleotides outside the gene matches: 13. CDR1 is SEHNR, CDR2 FQNEAQ, per germline (reference sequence). The CDR3 spells CASSLEGTRVRQYEQFF. The CDR3 DNA reads TGTGCCAGCAGCTTAGAAGGGACTAGGGTGAGACAATATGAGCAGTTCTTC.

This clone occurred once. This sequence joins TRBV5-1 and TRBJ1-1; 7 positions agree with TRBD1. The germline CDR1 and CDR2 sequences are SGHRS and YFSETQ. V was clipped by 4 bases and J by 0 bases; unmatched bases: 3. This CDR3 spans 14 amino acids. The CDR3 DNA is TGCGCCAGCAGCATAGGGACAGTGAACACTGAAGCTTTCTTT. Residues: CASSIGTVNTEAFF.

The chain recombines TRBV4-2 with TRBJ2-7; D gene uncertain. V lost 5 bases, J lost 5 bases, and 7 bases lay in between. This CDR3 has 11 amino acids. The V gene's germline CDR1 is LGHNA and CDR2 YNFKEQ. The CDR3: CASSGEDEQYF. CDR3 coding DNA: TGTGCCAGCAGCGGTGAGGACGAGCAGTACTTC.

The V and J genes are TRBV6-1 and TRBJ2-2; D is possibly TRBD2 (5 bases). The V and J ends lost 4 bases and 0 bases respectively, with 15 bases between them. The CDR3 totals 17 residues. CDR1 is MNHNS, CDR2 SASEGT, per germline. CDR3 protein: CASSAVLGAANTGELFF. CDR3 in DNA: TGTGCCAGCAGTGCGGTCTTGGGAGCCGCGAACACCGGGGAGCTGTTTTTT.

V is TRBV7-2 and J is TRBJ1-4; 8 nucleotides match TRBD1. CDR1 and CDR2 (germline): SGHTA, FQGNSA. This CDR3 is built from 16 residues. V lost 1 base and J lost 5; bases outside the gene matches: 6. The CDR3 spells CASSLGPRQGNEKLFF. CDR3 DNA sequence: TGTGCCAGCAGCTTAGGGCCTAGACAGGGGAATGAAAAACTGTTTTTT.

The chain has TRBV4-3 and TRBJ2-7; weak D call: TRBD2 (6 bases). The V and J ends lost 3 bases and 5 bases respectively, with 14 bases between them. CDR3 length: 14 amino acids. CDR1 is LGHNA and CDR2 is YSLEER in the germline V gene. This chain's CDR3 is CASSQGTAADEQYF. In DNA form, the CDR3 reads TGCGCCAGCAGCCAGGGGACTGCGGCTGACGAGCAGTACTTC.

The chain couples TRBV7-9 to TRBJ2-5; the D gene is possibly TRBD2 (6 bases). The germline V gene encodes CDR1 SEHNR and CDR2 FQNEAQ (reference sequence). With 1 base removed from V and 3 bases from J, the gap between germline ends came to 18 bases. The CDR3 is 17 residues long. The CDR3 is CASSLDSVGTWEETQYF. CDR3 sequence (DNA): TGTGCCAGCAGCTTAGACTCCGTAGGGACTTGGGAAGAGACCCAGTACTTC.

This clone came up a few times. The rearrangement uses TRBV27 and TRBJ2-2; 8 bases line up with TRBD1. Germline CDR1 reads MNHEY; CDR2 reads SMNVEV (reference sequence). The CDR3 length is 17 residues. The V segment lost 2 bases and the J segment 0 bases; nucleotides outside the gene matches: 5. The CDR3 protein is CASSLDRGHANTGELFF. In DNA form, the CDR3 reads TGTGCCAGCAGTTTAGACAGGGGCCACGCGAACACCGGGGAGCTGTTTTTT.

This clone has a handful of counts. The J gene is TRBJ2-5, the V gene TRBV18; D not certain. The CDR3 is 12 amino acids. V shed 0 bases and J shed 5 bases, with 4 bases lying between them. The germline CDR1 and CDR2 sequences are KGHSH and LQKENI. The CDR3 sequence is CASSPPEETQYF. The CDR3 nucleotides are TGTGCCAGCTCACCACCGGAGGAGACCCAGTACTTC. The complete variable domain, with remaining parts taken from reference TRBV18 and TRBJ2-5, reads NAGVMQNPRHLVRRRGQEARLRCSPMKGHSHVYWYRQLPEEGLKFMVYLQKENIIDESGMPKERFSAEFPKEGPSILRIQQVVRGDSAAYFCASSPPEETQYFGPGTRLLVL.